The subject of this entry is one T cell receptor beta chain. Its target is not known. The CDR3 extends over 14 amino acids. Germline V gene lookup returns CDR1 MDHEN and CDR2 SYDVKM. TCRdb re-called the 5' RACE reads and gives one entry per CDR3 protein, without DNA. The specimen's table records about 390,000 distinct CDR3 sequences. This sample stems from a study of T cells expressing NK-cell markers. As for the study in general: Source material for TCR beta repertoires consisted of sorted CD3+CD56+NKG2C+, CD3+CD56+NKG2C- and CD3+CD56-NKG2C+ T cells. Within the sequenced cohort of eight donors, seven exhibited HCMV seropositivity and one was seronegative.

Study-level points and caveats: The study left the HCMV specificity of expanded NKG2C+ T cell clones unresolved. In five or six donors, dominant NKG2C+ clonotypes were about 1.0-7.0% of CD8+ T cells.

The receptor was isolated from a woman in her 50s in good health. The chain uses TRBV28 and TRBJ1-6; the TCRdb call, TRBD1, lacks DNA for checking. The sample taken for sequencing was blood T cells: a sorted CD56 or NKG2C T cell subset, CD4+ or CD8+ T cells, or bulk PBMC T cells (not recorded which). CDR3 protein: CASSLTGGDSPLHF.